These 2 T cell receptor beta chains were sequenced from one sample in a study of cytomegalovirus exposure and HLA in healthy donors. The PCR had 60 Vbeta and 13 Jbeta primers. The data were produced by immunoSEQ multiplex PCR, yet TCRdb's version contains in-frame clones alone and is incomplete. The table has some 140,000 clones, 80% seen once; the top ten hold around 13%. Sequencing was carried out using PBMCs. The receptors were sampled from a man aged 25-45 years in good health and CMV-seropositive.

V and J are TRBV10-3 and TRBJ1-4, with D perhaps matching TRBD1 (6 bases). The CDR3 is made up of 14 amino acids. Germline CDR1 ENHRY, CDR2 SYGVKD. The V end was cut by 2 bases, the J end by 8 bases, with 12 bases between. The CDR3 DNA reads TGTGCCATCAGTGAGCCCGGACAGCCGGAAAAACTGTTTTTT. Amino acids: CAISEPGQPEKLFF.

The rearrangement uses TRBV19 and TRBJ1-5; D might be TRBD1 (5 bases). There are 14 residues in the CDR3. Germline CDR1 reads LNHDA; CDR2 reads SQIVND (reference sequence). V was clipped by 3 bases and J by 7 bases, with 13 bases between them. CDR3 loop: CASSISGYGQPQHF. For the CDR3, the DNA is TGTGCCAGTAGTATTTCAGGGTACGGCCAGCCCCAGCATTTT.